Shown below are 15 T cell receptor beta chains from a single sample sequenced in a study of T-cell memory formation after mild COVID-19 (dated by TCRdb to about 2021). Preparation of the library involved 5' RACE. Instrument used: Illumina NovaSeq 6000. TCRdb applied fastp at Q25 and MiXCR to the public reads, then kept only in-frame beta chains. Every distinct CDR3 protein forms one entry, paired with its most common genes and DNA. The sample table holds fewer than 450,000 distinct CDR3 sequences, of which roughly 20% were seen once. 12% of the sample lies in the top ten. The specimen sequenced was PBMCs or a T cell subset sorted from them (not recorded which). The receptors shown here come from an adult woman who had mild COVID-19 (a few samples of this study predate the infection). The sample titles of this study are shuffled in the database, so cell type and time point are left out; the donor was told from shared clones.

The CDR3 protein is CSARRQGVRGNQPQHF. The CDR3 bases are TGCAGTGCTAGGCGACAGGGGGTTCGGGGCAATCAGCCCCAGCATTTT. The chain employs TRBV20-1 and TRBJ1-5; 9 bases fit TRBD1. The J segment lost 2 bases and the V segment lost 3 bases, leaving 8 bases of the junction unmatched. The CDR3 has 16 residues. The V gene's germline CDR1 is DFQATT and CDR2 SNEGSKA (reference sequence).

This clonotype turned up a few times. Relative to the germline gene, one junction end is altered; a read error may explain this. The genes are TRBV7-2 and TRBJ2-7; no clear D. Germline CDR1 is SGHTA and CDR2 is FQGNSA. The CDR3 runs to 13 residues. CDR3 sequence reads: CASTLTGGTEQYF. CDR3 DNA sequence: TGTGCCAGCACCTTAACGGGTGGTACGGAGCAGTACTTC.

The chain recombines TRBV2 with TRBJ2-5, with 11 bases that match TRBD2. Germline V gene lookup returns CDR1 SNHLY and CDR2 FYNNEI. V shed 6 bases and J 4 bases; nucleotides not matched to a gene: 7. The CDR3 has 15 amino acids. The CDR3 loop reads CASRASGGPLETQYF. The CDR3 nucleotides read TGTGCCAGCAGGGCTAGCGGGGGGCCCCTAGAGACCCAGTACTTC.

This clonotype was seen ten or more times. This sequence joins TRBV4-1 and TRBJ2-7; TRBD1 aligns across 9 bases. Losses at the gene ends were 3 bases for V and 2 bases for J; bases not matched to a gene: 8. CDR3 length: 16 residues. CDR1 and CDR2 (germline): MGHRA, YSYEKL. CDR3 region: CASSQHTGGDTYEQYF. The CDR3 region has the DNA TGCGCCAGCAGCCAGCATACAGGGGGCGACACCTACGAGCAGTACTTC.

This clonotype has only a few counts. V is TRBV11-2 and J is TRBJ2-3; D not certain. The germline gives CDR1 SGHAT, CDR2 FQNNGV. V lost 1 base and J 4 bases, leaving 6 bases between the germline ends. The CDR3 loop spans 13 amino acids. CDR3 amino acids: CASSLGPPDTQYF. In DNA, the CDR3 is TGTGCCAGCAGCTTAGGGCCCCCAGATACGCAGTATTTT.

This rearrangement joins TRBV18 to TRBJ2-5, with D unclear. The V and J ends lost 0 bases and 4 bases respectively, with 9 bases between them. The V gene's germline CDR1 is KGHSH and CDR2 LQKENI. The CDR3 runs to 14 residues. This CDR3 is CASSPPMKTETQYF. The CDR3 nucleotides read TGTGCCAGCTCACCACCTATGAAAACAGAGACCCAGTACTTC.

As for this clonotype: The germline gene is not matched at one end of the junction; a read error may be the cause. This chain joins TRBV20-1 and TRBJ1-1, with D hard to call. The V gene's germline CDR1 is DFQATT and CDR2 SNEGSKA (reference sequence). This CDR3 has 13 residues. The CDR3 loop is CSPRGYMNTEAFF. CDR3 bases: TGCAGTCCTAGAGGGTATATGAACACTGAAGCTTTCTTT.

This clonotype was observed a few times. The chain combines TRBV4-2 with TRBJ2-1; D call uncertain. CDR1 is LGHNA and CDR2 is YNFKEQ in the germline V gene. Trimming took 0 bases from V and 6 from J, leaving 12 bases between them. CDR3 size: 15 residues. As DNA, the CDR3 is TGTGCCAGCAGCCAAGATATCGGCTCTAGCAATGAGCAGTTCTTC. Its translation: CASSQDIGSSNEQFF.

The chain couples TRBV30 to TRBJ2-3; tentatively, D is TRBD2 (6 bases). Per germline, CDR1 GTSNPN and CDR2 SVGIG (reference sequence). Trimming cost V 2 bases and J 4 bases, with 10 bases left between them. The CDR3 is made up of 13 amino acids. CDR3 coding DNA: TGTGCCTGGAGTACGACTAGAGCAGATACGCAGTATTTT. Protein product: CAWSTTRADTQYF.

The CDR3 region is CASRRGTQYF. The DNA for the CDR3 is TGTGCCAGCAGAAGAGGGACCCAGTACTTC. The chain carries TRBV2 and TRBJ2-5; D unclear. The CDR3 is made up of 10 amino acids. Trimming removed 6 bases from V and 7 bases from J, with 6 bases in between. Per germline, CDR1 SNHLY and CDR2 FYNNEI.

This clonotype was seen ten or more times. The chain combines TRBV3-1 with TRBJ2-4, with 9 bases lining up with TRBD2. The CDR3 extends over 15 amino acids. Germline CDR1 reads LGHDT; CDR2 reads YNNKEL (reference sequence). Unmatched junction bases numbered 4, after V lost 2 bases and J lost 5 bases. CDR3: CASSQLGLAQNIQYF. The CDR3 DNA follows: TGTGCCAGCAGCCAACTTGGACTAGCGCAAAACATTCAGTACTTC.

The chain combines TRBV7-9 with TRBJ1-2, with 7 bases matching TRBD1. This CDR3 spans 13 amino acids. The germline CDR1 and CDR2 sequences are SEHNR and FQNEAQ (reference sequence). The trim removed 9 bases at V and 4 bases at J, leaving 8 bases unmatched. As DNA, the CDR3 is TGTGCCAGTCAAGACAGGGAACTCTATGGCTACACCTTC. Translated: CASQDRELYGYTF.

The V gene is TRBV10-3, the J gene TRBJ2-2; D gene unclear. This CDR3 is built from 14 residues. V was trimmed by 10 bases and J by 1 base, leaving 13 bases between them. Germline CDR1 ENHRY, CDR2 SYGVKD. CDR3 nucleotide sequence: TGTGCCAACCGCCGTACGGGGAACACCGGGGAGCTGTTTTTT. Its protein is CANRRTGNTGELFF.

This rearrangement joins TRBV7-2 to TRBJ2-3, with 8 bases aligning to TRBD1. The V gene's germline CDR1 is SGHTA and CDR2 FQGNSA. The junction had 3 bases not matched to a gene; V was cut back by 0 bases and J by 4 bases. The CDR3 sequence is 15 residues long. This chain's CDR3 is CASSLAETGADTQYF. The DNA for the CDR3 is TGTGCCAGCAGCTTAGCCGAGACAGGGGCAGATACGCAGTATTTT.

This clonotype has a handful of counts. V is TRBV6-5 and J is TRBJ2-1, with TRBD2 as a possible D gene (6 bases). Germline values: CDR1 MNHEY, CDR2 SVGAGI. V was clipped by 5 bases and J by 0 bases, with 17 bases between them. The CDR3 length is 17 residues. CDR3 in amino acids: CASSQIVWEDSYNEQFF. DNA of the CDR3: TGTGCCAGCAGTCAGATAGTTTGGGAGGACTCCTACAATGAGCAGTTCTTC.